The source of this TCR beta chain is a study of cytomegalovirus exposure and HLA in healthy donors. CDR1 LNHDA and CDR2 SQIVND come from the germline V gene (reference sequence). This CDR3 has 14 residues. The V gene end was trimmed by 4 bases and the J gene end by 5 bases; junction bases not matched to a gene: 4. The PCR used 60 Vbeta and 13 Jbeta primers. TCRdb keeps only in-frame clones here, not all; method: immunoSEQ multiplex PCR. The data contain about 70,000 clones, around 68% of them singletons. The V gene is TRBV19, the J gene TRBJ2-3, with TRBD1 identical over 9 bases. The receptor's source is a woman younger than 45 in good health and CMV-seronegative. Sequenced material: PBMCs. CDR3 sequence reads: CASSKDRGGDTQYF. As DNA, the CDR3 is TGTGCCAGTAGTAAGGACAGGGGTGGAGATACGCAGTATTTT.